The source of this T cell receptor beta chain is a study of T-cell reconstitution after alpha-beta-depleted transplantation in children. Study-level points and caveats: At around two months after transplant, the alpha-beta T cells were reportedly derived from several hundred expanded clones that came from non-depleted graft cells.

Of note for this clonotype: Its antigen is currently unknown.

Germline V gene data show CDR1 as WSHSY and CDR2 as SAAADI. The V gene lost 5 bases and the J gene lost 9 bases, with 20 bases spanning the gap. CDR3 length equals 15 residues. TCRbeta library construction was performed incorporating unique molecular identifiers. One entry per CDR3 protein results from TCRdb running MiXCR on the PCR reads. The table includes around 700,000 distinct CDR3 sequences, under 15% detected once. V usage is TRBV10-2 and J usage is TRBJ2-1, with D possibly TRBD2 on 6 matching bases. This TCR was recovered from a girl aged 2-10 years with congenital amegakaryocytic thrombocytopenia, due to receive a stem cell transplant. The sample in question was PBMCs, obtained before TCRalphabeta/CD19-depleted stem cell transplant. The CDR3 DNA is TGCGCCAGCAGTCCCGGGGGAAACGCGGACGCTGAGCAGTTCTTC. Protein: CASSPGGNADAEQFF.